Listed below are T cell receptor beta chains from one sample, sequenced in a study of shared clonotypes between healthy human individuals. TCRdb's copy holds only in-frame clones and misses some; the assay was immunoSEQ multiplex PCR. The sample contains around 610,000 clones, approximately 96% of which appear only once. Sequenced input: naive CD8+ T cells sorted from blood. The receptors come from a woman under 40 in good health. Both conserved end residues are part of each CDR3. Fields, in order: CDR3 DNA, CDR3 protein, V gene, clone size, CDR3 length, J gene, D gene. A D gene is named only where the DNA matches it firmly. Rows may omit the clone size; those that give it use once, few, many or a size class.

cdr3_nt: TGTGCCAGCAGCTTGAGGGACAGGCAATCACCCCTCCACTTT
cdr3_aa: CASSLRDRQSPLHF
v_call: TRBV5-6
clone_size: -
cdr3_length: 14
j_call: TRBJ1-6
d_call: TRBD1

cdr3_nt: TGTGCCAGCAGTTTCGTGGGTGGGGTTTTGTCTAGCACAGATACGCAGTATTTT
cdr3_aa: CASSFVGGVLSSTDTQYF
v_call: TRBV28
clone_size: -
cdr3_length: 18
j_call: TRBJ2-3
d_call: -

cdr3_nt: TGTGCCAGCAGCTTCGGCGGAGACTCCTATAATTCACCCCTCCACTTT
cdr3_aa: CASSFGGDSYNSPLHF
v_call: TRBV7-9
clone_size: -
cdr3_length: 16
j_call: TRBJ1-6
d_call: -

cdr3_nt: TGTGCCAGCAGTTATAAGCCGGGACTAGCGGGAGGTTGGGAGCAGTACTTC
cdr3_aa: CASSYKPGLAGGWEQYF
v_call: TRBV28
clone_size: -
cdr3_length: 17
j_call: TRBJ2-7
d_call: TRBD2

cdr3_nt: TGTGCCAGTAGTACTCACAGGGTCACTAATGAAAAACTGTTTTTT
cdr3_aa: CASSTHRVTNEKLFF
v_call: TRBV19
clone_size: -
cdr3_length: 15
j_call: TRBJ1-4
d_call: -

cdr3_nt: TGTGCCAGCAGCCTGTATAACACTGAAGCTTTCTTT
cdr3_aa: CASSLYNTEAFF
v_call: TRBV4-2
clone_size: -
cdr3_length: 12
j_call: TRBJ1-1
d_call: -

cdr3_nt: TGTGCCAGCAGCTTAGGGGAGACAGGGGGGAGAGGCTACACCTTC
cdr3_aa: CASSLGETGGRGYTF
v_call: TRBV7-9
clone_size: -
cdr3_length: 15
j_call: TRBJ1-2
d_call: TRBD1

cdr3_nt: TGTGCCAGCAGCGCTGGGCCAGGAGGACAGCCCCAGCATTTT
cdr3_aa: CASSAGPGGQPQHF
v_call: TRBV7-6
clone_size: -
cdr3_length: 14
j_call: TRBJ1-5
d_call: -

cdr3_nt: TGTGCCAGCAGCCATACAGGGTTGTACAATGAGCAGTTCTTC
cdr3_aa: CASSHTGLYNEQFF
v_call: TRBV14
clone_size: -
cdr3_length: 14
j_call: TRBJ2-1
d_call: -

cdr3_nt: TGTGCCAGCAGCCCTTTTCCCCCTCGGACTAGCGGGGGGTATACGCAGTATTTT
cdr3_aa: CASSPFPPRTSGGYTQYF
v_call: TRBV28
clone_size: -
cdr3_length: 18
j_call: TRBJ2-3
d_call: TRBD2

cdr3_nt: TGTGCCAGCAGCCTGTTAGGACGGGGAAGCTACGAGCAGTACTTC
cdr3_aa: CASSLLGRGSYEQYF
v_call: TRBV27
clone_size: once
cdr3_length: 15
j_call: TRBJ2-7
d_call: -

cdr3_nt: TGTGCCAGCAGTTTAGGAGACAGGGCTGGCTACACCTTC
cdr3_aa: CASSLGDRAGYTF
v_call: TRBV28
clone_size: once
cdr3_length: 13
j_call: TRBJ1-2
d_call: TRBD1

cdr3_nt: TGTGCCAGCAGCTGGGACAGGGTGAACACTGAAGCTTTCTTT
cdr3_aa: CASSWDRVNTEAFF
v_call: TRBV5-6
clone_size: -
cdr3_length: 14
j_call: TRBJ1-1
d_call: TRBD1

cdr3_nt: TGTGCCAGCAGCGCGTCAAAGGCCAAAAACATTCAGTACTTC
cdr3_aa: CASSASKAKNIQYF
v_call: TRBV7-2
clone_size: once
cdr3_length: 14
j_call: TRBJ2-4
d_call: -

cdr3_nt: TGTGCCAGCAGTTTACTAACTGGGACCCGGGCCAAAAACATTCAGTACTTC
cdr3_aa: CASSLLTGTRAKNIQYF
v_call: TRBV28
clone_size: -
cdr3_length: 17
j_call: TRBJ2-4
d_call: -

cdr3_nt: TGTGCCAGCAGTGACCCCATTACCGTCTCCTACGAGCAGTACTTC
cdr3_aa: CASSDPITVSYEQYF
v_call: TRBV2
clone_size: -
cdr3_length: 15
j_call: TRBJ2-7
d_call: -

cdr3_nt: TGCAGTGCTCTCCTCTATGGCTACACCTTC
cdr3_aa: CSALLYGYTF
v_call: TRBV20-1
clone_size: few
cdr3_length: 10
j_call: TRBJ1-2
d_call: -

cdr3_nt: TGTGCTAGTGGTTCGGACGGGCCCCAAGAGACCCAGTACTTC
cdr3_aa: CASGSDGPQETQYF
v_call: TRBV12-5
clone_size: -
cdr3_length: 14
j_call: TRBJ2-5
d_call: -

cdr3_nt: TGTGCCAGCAGTGATCCGGTATACTCCTACGAGCAGTACTTC
cdr3_aa: CASSDPVYSYEQYF
v_call: TRBV25-1
clone_size: -
cdr3_length: 14
j_call: TRBJ2-7
d_call: -

cdr3_nt: TGTGCCAGCAGCTTCCCCTCCTACTCCTACAATGAGCAGTTCTTC
cdr3_aa: CASSFPSYSYNEQFF
v_call: TRBV7-9
clone_size: -
cdr3_length: 15
j_call: TRBJ2-1
d_call: -